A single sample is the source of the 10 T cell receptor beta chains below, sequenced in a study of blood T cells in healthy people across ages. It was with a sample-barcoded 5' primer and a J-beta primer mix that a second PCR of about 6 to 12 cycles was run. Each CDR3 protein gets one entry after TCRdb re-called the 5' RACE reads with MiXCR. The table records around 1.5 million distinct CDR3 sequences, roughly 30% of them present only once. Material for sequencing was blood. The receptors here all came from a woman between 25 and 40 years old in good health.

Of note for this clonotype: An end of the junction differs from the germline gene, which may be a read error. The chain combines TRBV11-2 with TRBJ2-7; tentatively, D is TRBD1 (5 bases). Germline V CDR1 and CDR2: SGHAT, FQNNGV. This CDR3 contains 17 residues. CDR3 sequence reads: CANSSSTDTMGYYEQYF. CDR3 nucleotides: TGTGCCAACAGCTCCTCAACGGACACGATGGGCTACTACGAGCAGTACTTC.

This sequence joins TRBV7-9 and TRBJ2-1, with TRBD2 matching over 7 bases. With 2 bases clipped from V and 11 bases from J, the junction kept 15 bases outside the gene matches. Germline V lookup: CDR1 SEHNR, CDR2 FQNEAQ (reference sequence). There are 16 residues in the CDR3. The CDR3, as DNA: TGTGCCAGCAGCTTATTCGGTCAAGCGGGAAATAATAAGCAGTTCTTC. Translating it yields CASSLFGQAGNNKQFF.

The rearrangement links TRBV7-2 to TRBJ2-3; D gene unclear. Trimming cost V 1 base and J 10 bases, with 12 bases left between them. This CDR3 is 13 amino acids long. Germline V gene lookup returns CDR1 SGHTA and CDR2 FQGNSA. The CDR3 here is CASSLETCNPQYF. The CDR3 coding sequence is TGTGCCAGCAGCTTAGAGACTTGTAATCCGCAGTATTTT.

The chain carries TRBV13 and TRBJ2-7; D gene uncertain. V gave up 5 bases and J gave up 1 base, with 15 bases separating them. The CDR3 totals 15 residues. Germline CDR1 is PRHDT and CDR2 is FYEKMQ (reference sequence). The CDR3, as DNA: TGTGCCAGCAGCCGGGCTCGGGCCGGTTCCTACGAGCAGTACTTC. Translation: CASSRARAGSYEQYF. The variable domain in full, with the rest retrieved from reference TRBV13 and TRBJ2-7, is AAGVIQSPRHLIKEKRETATLKCYPIPRHDTVYWYQQGPGQDPQFLISFYEKMQSDKGSIPDRFSAQQFSDYHSELNMSSLELGDSALYFCASSRARAGSYEQYFGPGTRLTVT.

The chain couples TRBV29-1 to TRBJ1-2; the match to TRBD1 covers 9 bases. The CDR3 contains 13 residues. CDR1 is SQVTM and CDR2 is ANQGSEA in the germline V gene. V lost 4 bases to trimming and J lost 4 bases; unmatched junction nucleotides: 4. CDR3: CSVGSQGAYGYTF. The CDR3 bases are TGCAGCGTTGGGTCACAGGGGGCCTATGGCTACACCTTC.

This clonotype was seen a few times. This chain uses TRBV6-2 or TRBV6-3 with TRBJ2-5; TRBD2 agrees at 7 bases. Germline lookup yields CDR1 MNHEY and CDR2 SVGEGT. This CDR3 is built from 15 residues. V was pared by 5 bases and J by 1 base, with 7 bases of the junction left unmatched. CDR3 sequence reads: CASSGREGSQETQYF. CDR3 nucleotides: TGTGCCAGCAGTGGCAGGGAGGGTTCCCAAGAGACCCAGTACTTC.

CDR3: CASSARAGVSYNEQFF. In DNA, the CDR3 is TGTGCCAGCAGTGCCAGAGCGGGAGTATCCTACAATGAGCAGTTCTTC. The chain employs TRBV6-4 and TRBJ2-1; 8 nucleotides align to TRBD2. The CDR3 spans 16 residues. The V and J ends lost 4 bases and 1 base, in that order; junction bases with no gene match: 6. Germline V gene sequence: CDR1 MRHNA, CDR2 SNTAGT.

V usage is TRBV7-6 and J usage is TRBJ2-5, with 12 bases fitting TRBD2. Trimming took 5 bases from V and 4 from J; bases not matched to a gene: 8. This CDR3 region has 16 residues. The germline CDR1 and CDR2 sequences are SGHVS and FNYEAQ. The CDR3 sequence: CASSPKTSGGRETQYF. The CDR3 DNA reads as TGTGCCAGCAGCCCCAAGACTAGCGGGGGTCGAGAGACCCAGTACTTC.

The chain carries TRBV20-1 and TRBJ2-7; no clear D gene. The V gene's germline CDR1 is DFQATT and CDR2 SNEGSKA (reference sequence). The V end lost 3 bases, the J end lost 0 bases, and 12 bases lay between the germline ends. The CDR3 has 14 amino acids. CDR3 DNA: TGCAGTGCTAGCTATGTGGTCGGCTCCTACGAGCAGTACTTC. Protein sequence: CSASYVVGSYEQYF.

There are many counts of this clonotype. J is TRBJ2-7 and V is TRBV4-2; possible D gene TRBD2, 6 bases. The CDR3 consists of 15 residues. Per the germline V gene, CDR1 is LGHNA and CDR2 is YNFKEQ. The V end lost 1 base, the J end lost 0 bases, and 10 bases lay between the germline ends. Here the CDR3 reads CASSQGDLSSYEQYF. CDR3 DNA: TGTGCCAGCAGCCAAGGGGACTTAAGCTCCTACGAGCAGTACTTC.